This passage covers 5 T cell receptor beta chains from one sample sequenced in a study of blood T cell repertoires in COVID-19. Using immunoSEQ multiplex PCR, the repertoire was profiled, and TCRdb retains in-frame clones only, with some absent. The sample includes about 260,000 clones, about 87% of them seen just once. Sequenced input: peripheral blood. Receptor source: a woman aged 70 to 79 with COVID-19, enrolled during active disease.

V usage is TRBV11-1 and J usage is TRBJ2-5, with 10 nucleotides matching TRBD2. Trimming took 5 bases from V and 5 from J; bases not matched to a gene: 5. Germline V gene lookup returns CDR1 SGHAT and CDR2 FQDESV (reference sequence). The CDR3 has 14 amino acids. CDR3 bases: TGTGCCAGCAGCCCGGGGGGACTAGCGGAGACCCAGTACTTC. Protein: CASSPGGLAETQYF.

The J gene is TRBJ1-6, the V gene TRBV7-9; D might be TRBD1 (5 bases). The CDR3 sequence is 16 residues long. V was trimmed by 2 bases and J by 5 bases, leaving 13 bases between them. Germline V gene sequence: CDR1 SEHNR, CDR2 FQNEAQ (reference sequence). CDR3 DNA: TGTGCCAGCAGCTTAAGGGACTTACGAAATAATTCACCCCTCCACTTT. As protein: CASSLRDLRNNSPLHF.

The genes are TRBV19 and TRBJ1-5; 7 bases are a match to TRBD1. CDR3 size: 16 residues. The V gene's germline CDR1 is LNHDA and CDR2 SQIVND (reference sequence). Trimming took 5 bases from V and 0 from J; bases not matched to a gene: 7. The CDR3 loop is CASSASTGNSNQPQHF. CDR3 sequence (DNA): TGTGCCAGTAGTGCCTCGACAGGGAATAGCAATCAGCCCCAGCATTTT.

The V call is TRBV9, the J call TRBJ2-1; D is possibly TRBD2 (6 bases). The CDR3 is made up of 14 amino acids. Germline V CDR1 and CDR2: SGDLS, YYNGEE. Trimming cost V 3 bases and J 9 bases, with 16 bases left between them. CDR3 amino acids: CASSAPGTRGEQFF. Written as DNA, the CDR3 is TGTGCCAGCAGCGCCCCCGGGACGCGGGGTGAGCAGTTCTTC.

The chain is built from TRBV6-5 and TRBJ2-7; TRBD2 matches 8 bases. The V gene's germline CDR1 is MNHEY and CDR2 SVGAGI. Trimming removed 4 bases from V and 3 bases from J; junction bases left unmatched: 5. The CDR3 runs to 14 residues. CDR3 loop: CASSSAGANYEQYF. DNA for the CDR3: TGTGCCAGCAGTTCAGCGGGAGCCAACTACGAGCAGTACTTC.